One TCR beta chain is described in this entry. The data belong to a study of control samples from healthy donors and cancer patients. This CDR3 has 16 amino acids. V was pared by 3 bases and J by 0 bases, with 13 bases between. The germline V gene encodes CDR1 LNHDA and CDR2 SQIVND (reference sequence). Assay used: immunoSEQ multiplex PCR; TCRdb lists only in-frame clones, some missing. Of 150,000 to 200,000 clones in the sample, roughly 91% were seen once. The chain has TRBV19 and TRBJ2-3; D possibly matches TRBD1 or TRBD2 (5 bases each). Sequencing input: blood. This receptor was taken from a man between 18 and 35 years old in good health. The CDR3 region is CASSMRGRVSTDTQYF. The CDR3 DNA reads TGTGCCAGTAGTATGAGGGGCAGGGTAAGCACAGATACGCAGTATTTT.